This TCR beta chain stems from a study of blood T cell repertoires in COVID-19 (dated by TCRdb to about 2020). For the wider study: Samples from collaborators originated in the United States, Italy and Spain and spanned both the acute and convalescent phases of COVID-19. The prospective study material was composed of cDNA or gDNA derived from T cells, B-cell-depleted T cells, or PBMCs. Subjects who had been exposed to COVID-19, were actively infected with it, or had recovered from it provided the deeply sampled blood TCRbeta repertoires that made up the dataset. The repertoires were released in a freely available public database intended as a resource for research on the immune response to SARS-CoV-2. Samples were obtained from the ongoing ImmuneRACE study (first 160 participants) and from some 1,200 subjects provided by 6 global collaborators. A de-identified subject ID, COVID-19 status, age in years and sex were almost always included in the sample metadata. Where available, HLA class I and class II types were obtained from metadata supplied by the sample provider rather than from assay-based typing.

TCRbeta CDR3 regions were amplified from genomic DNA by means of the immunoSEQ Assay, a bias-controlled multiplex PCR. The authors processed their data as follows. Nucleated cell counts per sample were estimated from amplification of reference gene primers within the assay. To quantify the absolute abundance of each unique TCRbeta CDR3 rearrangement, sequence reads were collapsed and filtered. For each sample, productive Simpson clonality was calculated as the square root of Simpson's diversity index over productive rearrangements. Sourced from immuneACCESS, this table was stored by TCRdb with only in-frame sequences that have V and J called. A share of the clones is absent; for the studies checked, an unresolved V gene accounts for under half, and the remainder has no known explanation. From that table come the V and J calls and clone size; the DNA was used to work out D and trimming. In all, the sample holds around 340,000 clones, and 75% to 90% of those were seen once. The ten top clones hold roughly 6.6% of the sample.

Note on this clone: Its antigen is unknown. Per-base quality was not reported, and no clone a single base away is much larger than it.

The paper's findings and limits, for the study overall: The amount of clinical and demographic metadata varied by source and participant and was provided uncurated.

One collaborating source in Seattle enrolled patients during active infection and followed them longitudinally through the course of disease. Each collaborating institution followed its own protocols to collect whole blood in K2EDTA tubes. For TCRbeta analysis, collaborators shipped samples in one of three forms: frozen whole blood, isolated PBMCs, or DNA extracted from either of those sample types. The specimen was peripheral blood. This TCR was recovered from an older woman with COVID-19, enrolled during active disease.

The DNA is as follows: TGTGCCAGCAGTCGAGCGGTTCCTAGCAATCAGCCCCAGCATTTT. Translated, it gives CASSRAVPSNQPQHF. The rearranged chain carries TRBV2 and TRBJ1-5; the D gene remains uncertain. Sequences SNHLY (CDR1) and FYNNEI (CDR2) are obtained from the germline V gene. The trim is 5 bases for V and 0 bases for J, with a gap of 11 bases between the germline ends. The cysteine opens and the phenylalanine closes a CDR3 of 15 amino acids. Only the CDR3 DNA is retained, 45 bases long and in frame from the first base.